The next 21 T cell receptor beta chains were all read from a single sample in a study of blood T cell repertoires in COVID-19. Produced via immunoSEQ multiplex PCR; TCRdb's table is partial and in-frame only. The sample lists 360,000 or so clones; about nine tenths were seen once. The source material was PBMCs or T cells enriched from blood (not recorded which). The receptor source for this set is a woman aged 25 to 45 who had recovered from COVID-19.

The CDR3 loop reads CASSEETGNSPLHF. The CDR3 nucleotides read TGTGCCAGCAGTGAAGAGACAGGGAATTCACCCCTCCACTTT. The rearrangement uses TRBV6-1 and TRBJ1-6; 7 bases align to TRBD1. V shed 1 base, J shed 7 bases, and the junction held 1 base outside the gene matches. CDR3 length equals 14 residues. Germline lookup yields CDR1 MNHNS and CDR2 SASEGT.

This chain uses TRBV2 with TRBJ2-1, with D perhaps matching TRBD1 (6 bases). Germline V gene data show CDR1 as SNHLY and CDR2 as FYNNEI. The CDR3 loop spans 13 amino acids. V was shortened by 3 bases and J by 10 bases, with 13 bases between the two germline ends. Here the CDR3 DNA reads TGTGCCAGCAGTGACAATGGGGACACGGAGCAGTTCTTC. This sequence encodes CASSDNGDTEQFF. Full variable domain (outside the CDR3, taken from reference TRBV2 and TRBJ2-1): EPEVTQTPSHQVTQMGQEVILRCVPISNHLYFYWYRQILGQKVEFLVSFYNNEISEKSEIFDDQFSVERPDGSNFTLKIRSTKLEDSAMYFCASSDNGDTEQFFGPGTRLTVL.

V and J are TRBV18 and TRBJ2-1; tentatively, D is TRBD1 (6 bases). CDR3 length: 13 residues. Trimming shortened V by 3 bases and J by 4 bases, and 7 bases separated the two germline ends. The V gene's germline CDR1 is KGHSH and CDR2 LQKENI. CDR3 loop: CASSPQGYNEQFF. The CDR3 bases are TGTGCCAGCTCACCTCAGGGGTACAATGAGCAGTTCTTC. The whole variable domain, filled in from reference TRBV18 and TRBJ2-1, reads NAGVMQNPRHLVRRRGQEARLRCSPMKGHSHVYWYRQLPEEGLKFMVYLQKENIIDESGMPKERFSAEFPKEGPSILRIQQVVRGDSAAYFCASSPQGYNEQFFGPGTRLTVL.

This sequence joins TRBV20-1 and TRBJ1-4, with D maybe TRBD1 (5 bases). Germline loops: CDR1 DFQATT, CDR2 SNEGSKA (reference sequence). CDR3 length: 13 amino acids. Trimming shortened V by 3 bases and J by 6 bases, and 11 bases separated the two germline ends. CDR3 sequence reads: CSASPTGDEKLFF. In nucleotides, the CDR3 is TGCAGTGCTAGTCCCACGGGGGATGAAAAACTGTTTTTT.

As DNA, the CDR3 is TGTGCCAGCAGCTTACAAGAAACTAGTCCGGGTGAGCAGTTCTTC. Translation gives CASSLQETSPGEQFF. J is TRBJ2-1 and V is TRBV7-2; D is possibly TRBD2 (5 bases). V was cut by 2 bases and J by 9 bases, with 17 bases left in between. CDR3 length equals 15 residues. Germline V gene data show CDR1 as SGHTA and CDR2 as FQGNSA.

The chain uses TRBV12-3 or TRBV12-4 and TRBJ2-5; D is unresolved. V was pared by 5 bases and J by 5 bases, with 6 bases between. This CDR3 comprises 11 residues. In DNA form, the CDR3 reads TGTGCCAGCAGTACGACTGAGACCCAGTACTTC. It yields the protein CASSTTETQYF.

V usage is TRBV24-1 and J usage is TRBJ2-5; weak D call: TRBD2 (6 bases). The length of the CDR3 is 13 residues. Germline lookup yields CDR1 KGHDR and CDR2 SFDVKD. Trimming removed 9 bases at V and 5 bases at J, with 15 bases between. CDR3 nucleotide sequence: TGTGCCACCTCAACGGGGGTAGAGGAGACCCAGTACTTC. This gives the protein CATSTGVEETQYF.

This rearrangement joins TRBV4-2 to TRBJ2-5; 8 bases line up with TRBD2. V dropped 0 bases and J dropped 5; count of bases not matched to a gene: 5. Germline CDR1 reads LGHNA; CDR2 reads YNFKEQ. The CDR3 is 15 amino acids. DNA for the CDR3: TGTGCCAGCAGCCAAGATAGCGGGAATTGGGAGACCCAGTACTTC. This sequence encodes CASSQDSGNWETQYF.

The chain combines TRBV19 with TRBJ2-7, with a possible D match to TRBD1 (5 bases). CDR1 and CDR2 (germline): LNHDA, SQIVND (reference sequence). The germline V and J ends were trimmed by 3 bases and 6 bases, with 18 bases remaining between them. The CDR3 is made up of 15 amino acids. CDR3 loop: CASSIQGRQPREQYF. The CDR3 DNA reads TGTGCCAGTAGTATCCAGGGTCGGCAGCCCCGCGAGCAGTACTTC.

The V gene is TRBV12-3 or TRBV12-4, the J gene TRBJ2-1; D uncertain. The CDR3 length is 12 residues. Deletions cut 6 bases from V and 6 bases from J, with 9 bases between. Written as DNA, the CDR3 is TGTGCCAGCAGCCTAGTGGGCAATGAGCAGTTCTTC. Translation gives CASSLVGNEQFF.

This chain joins TRBV5-5 and TRBJ1-3; 8 positions agree with TRBD1. Germline V gene lookup returns CDR1 SGHKS and CDR2 YYEKEE (reference sequence). J was trimmed by 4 bases and V by 4 bases; bases with no gene match: 10. The CDR3 is 16 amino acids. CDR3 nucleotide sequence: TGTGCCAGCAGCCCCACACTTCAGGGGGCGGGAAACACCATATATTTT. Amino acid sequence: CASSPTLQGAGNTIYF.

V usage is TRBV12-5 and J usage is TRBJ1-2; D perhaps matches TRBD1 (5 bases). This CDR3 spans 13 amino acids. The V end was cut by 0 bases, the J end by 8 bases, with 10 bases between. Per germline, CDR1 LGHNT and CDR2 FRNRAP. The CDR3 spells CASGLVAGRGYTF. CDR3 coding DNA: TGTGCTAGTGGTTTGGTAGCAGGGCGAGGCTACACCTTC.

V usage is TRBV9 and J usage is TRBJ1-3; a possible D gene is TRBD1 (5 bases). Per germline, CDR1 SGDLS and CDR2 YYNGEE. The CDR3 loop spans 15 amino acids. With 3 bases removed from V and 4 bases from J, the gap between germline ends came to 14 bases. CDR3 sequence (DNA): TGTGCCAGCAGCGGGACCCAGGGAACCGGAAACACCATATATTTT. Its translation is CASSGTQGTGNTIYF.

V and J are TRBV25-1 and TRBJ1-6, with 7 bases identical to TRBD1. The V and J ends lost 8 bases and 8 bases, in that order; junction bases with no gene match: 15. The CDR3 has 16 amino acids. CDR1 is MGHDK, CDR2 SYGVNS, per germline. CDR3 in DNA: TGTGCCAGCGGCGCAGGGGACAGCCCTATGTATTCACCCCTCCACTTT. The encoded protein is CASGAGDSPMYSPLHF.

This chain links TRBV2 with TRBJ2-3; D unresolved. Germline-derived CDR1 and CDR2 are SNHLY and FYNNEI. The V gene lost 6 bases and the J gene lost 3 bases, with 13 bases spanning the gap. This CDR3 comprises 14 residues. CDR3 residues: CASRPPPGTDTQYF. DNA of the CDR3: TGTGCCAGCAGACCCCCGCCCGGGACAGATACGCAGTATTTT. The full variable domain, in which reference TRBV2 and TRBJ2-3 provide the parts outside the CDR3, is EPEVTQTPSHQVTQMGQEVILRCVPISNHLYFYWYRQILGQKVEFLVSFYNNEISEKSEIFDDQFSVERPDGSNFTLKIRSTKLEDSAMYFCASRPPPGTDTQYFGPGTRLTVL.

J is TRBJ1-6 and V is TRBV29-1; D is unresolved. CDR1 and CDR2 (germline): SQVTM, ANQGSEA. There are 13 residues in the CDR3. V was shortened by 3 bases and J by 10 bases, with 13 bases between the two germline ends. This CDR3 is CSVEVTRGSPLHF. The CDR3 DNA sequence: TGCAGCGTTGAGGTCACCCGAGGGTCACCCCTCCACTTT. Looking up the rest from reference TRBV29-1 and TRBJ1-6 gives the full variable domain: SAVISQKPSRDICQRGTSLTIQCQVDSQVTMMFWYRQQPGQSLTLIATANQGSEATYESGFVIDKFPISRPNLTFSTLTVSNMSPEDSSIYLCSVEVTRGSPLHFGNGTRLTVT.

This chain uses TRBV30 with TRBJ2-7; maybe TRBD1 (6 bases). This CDR3 has 16 residues. CDR1 GTSNPN and CDR2 SVGIG come from the germline V gene (reference sequence). Trimming left V 0 bases short and J 6 bases short, with 21 bases between. The CDR3 region has the DNA TGTGCCTGGAGTGTACAGGGTCAGAAAAGCAAGGGCGAGCAGTACTTC. It yields the protein CAWSVQGQKSKGEQYF.

The CDR3 nucleotides are TGTGCCAGCGGGGACCGGGACGAGCAGTACTTC. Amino acids: CASGDRDEQYF. The chain recombines TRBV10-3 with TRBJ2-7; D is possibly TRBD2 (6 bases). Trimming removed 10 bases from V and 5 bases from J, with 12 bases in between. This CDR3 is built from 11 residues. Looked up from germline, CDR1 is ENHRY and CDR2 is SYGVKD.

The genes are TRBV19 and TRBJ1-5; D is perhaps TRBD1 (5 bases). The germline V and J ends were trimmed by 8 bases and 0 bases, with 14 bases remaining between them. Looked up from germline, CDR1 is LNHDA and CDR2 is SQIVND (reference sequence). CDR3 length equals 15 residues. CDR3 DNA: TGTGCCAGTCATAAAGGCCAGGGTAGCAATCAGCCCCAGCATTTT. Residues: CASHKGQGSNQPQHF.

CDR3 nucleotide sequence: TGCGCCAGCAGCTTGTTAGCTAGCGGCCATACGGGGGGCACCGGGGAGCTGTTTTTT. This gives the protein CASSLLASGHTGGTGELFF. This chain connects TRBV5-1 to TRBJ2-2; the match to TRBD2 covers 7 bases. This CDR3 is built from 19 residues. The junction had 16 bases not matched to a gene; V was cut back by 1 base and J by 4 bases. Germline CDR1 and CDR2: SGHRS and YFSETQ.

This clone has just one count. V is TRBV2 and J is TRBJ1-2, with D hard to call. The germline CDR1 and CDR2 sequences are SNHLY and FYNNEI. The V end was cut by 5 bases, the J end by 8 bases, with 15 bases between. The CDR3 covers 13 residues. CDR3 in amino acids: CASSYRRGQGYTF. CDR3 coding DNA: TGTGCCAGCAGTTACCGACGTGGGCAAGGCTACACCTTC.